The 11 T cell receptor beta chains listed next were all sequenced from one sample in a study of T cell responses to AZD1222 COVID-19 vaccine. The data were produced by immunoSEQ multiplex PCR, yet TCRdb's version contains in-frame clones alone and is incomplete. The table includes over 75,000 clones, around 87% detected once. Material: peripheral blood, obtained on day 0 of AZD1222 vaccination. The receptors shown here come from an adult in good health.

For the CDR3, the DNA is TGTGCCAGCAGCCAACCGGCTGTACCGGGGACAGCCCTCTACGAGCAGTACTTC. Translation gives CASSQPAVPGTALYEQYF. The chain has TRBV4-2 and TRBJ2-7; 7 bases agree with TRBD1. The germline gives CDR1 LGHNA, CDR2 YNFKEQ. The CDR3 is made up of 18 amino acids. After removal of 2 bases from V and 3 bases from J, the junction contained 16 bases not matched to a gene.

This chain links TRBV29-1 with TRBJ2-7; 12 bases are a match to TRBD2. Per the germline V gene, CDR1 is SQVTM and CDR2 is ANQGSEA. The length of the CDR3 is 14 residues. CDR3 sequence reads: CSAKTSGGPYEQYF. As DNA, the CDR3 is TGCAGTGCCAAGACTAGCGGGGGCCCCTACGAGCAGTACTTC.

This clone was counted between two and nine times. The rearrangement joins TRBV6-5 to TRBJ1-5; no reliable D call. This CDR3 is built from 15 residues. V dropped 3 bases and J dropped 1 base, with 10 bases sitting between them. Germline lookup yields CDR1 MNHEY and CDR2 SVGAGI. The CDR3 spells CASSYVASSNQPQHF. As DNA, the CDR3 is TGTGCCAGCAGTTATGTGGCCTCAAGCAATCAGCCCCAGCATTTT.

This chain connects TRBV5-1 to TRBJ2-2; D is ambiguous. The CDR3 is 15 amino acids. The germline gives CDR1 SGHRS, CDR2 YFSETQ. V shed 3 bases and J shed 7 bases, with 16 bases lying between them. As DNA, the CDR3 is TGCGCCAGCAGCTCCGTAGGGCCCTTCAACGGGGAGCTGTTTTTT. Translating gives CASSSVGPFNGELFF.

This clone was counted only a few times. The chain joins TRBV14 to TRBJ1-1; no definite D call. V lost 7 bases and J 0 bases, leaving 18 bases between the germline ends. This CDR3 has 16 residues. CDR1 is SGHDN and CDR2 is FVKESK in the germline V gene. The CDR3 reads CASNPHRGRVNTEAFF. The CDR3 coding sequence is TGTGCCAGCAACCCACATCGGGGAAGGGTGAACACTGAAGCTTTCTTT.

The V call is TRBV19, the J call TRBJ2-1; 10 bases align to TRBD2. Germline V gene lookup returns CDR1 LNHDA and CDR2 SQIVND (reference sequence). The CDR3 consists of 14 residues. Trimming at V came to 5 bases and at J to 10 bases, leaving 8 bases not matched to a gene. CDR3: CASSAQREGHEQFF. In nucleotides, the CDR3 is TGTGCCAGTAGTGCCCAGCGGGAGGGCCACGAGCAGTTCTTC.

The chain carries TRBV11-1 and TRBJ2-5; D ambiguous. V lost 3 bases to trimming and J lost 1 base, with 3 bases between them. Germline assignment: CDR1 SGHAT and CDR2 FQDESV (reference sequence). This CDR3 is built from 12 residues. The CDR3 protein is CASSFLQETQYF. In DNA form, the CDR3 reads TGTGCCAGCAGCTTCCTCCAAGAGACCCAGTACTTC.

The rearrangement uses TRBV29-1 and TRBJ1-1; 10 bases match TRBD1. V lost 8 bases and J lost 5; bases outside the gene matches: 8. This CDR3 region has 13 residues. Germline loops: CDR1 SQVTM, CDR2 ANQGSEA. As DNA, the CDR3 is TGCAGCTCCACCGGGACAGGGGAGACTGAAGCTTTCTTT. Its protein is CSSTGTGETEAFF.

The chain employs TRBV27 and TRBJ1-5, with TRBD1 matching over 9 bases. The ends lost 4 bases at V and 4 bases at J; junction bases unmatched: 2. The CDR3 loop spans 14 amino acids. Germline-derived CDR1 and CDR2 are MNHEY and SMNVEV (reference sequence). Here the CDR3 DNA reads TGTGCCAGCAGTTACGGGACAGGGAATCAGCCCCAGCATTTT. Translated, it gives CASSYGTGNQPQHF.

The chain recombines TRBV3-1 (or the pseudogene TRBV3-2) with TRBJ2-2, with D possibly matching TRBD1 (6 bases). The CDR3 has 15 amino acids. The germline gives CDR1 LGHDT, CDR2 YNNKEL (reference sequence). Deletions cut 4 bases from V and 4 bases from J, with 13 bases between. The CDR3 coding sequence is TGTGCCAGCAGCCCAACTACAGGGCCCACCGGGGAGCTGTTTTTT. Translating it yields CASSPTTGPTGELFF.

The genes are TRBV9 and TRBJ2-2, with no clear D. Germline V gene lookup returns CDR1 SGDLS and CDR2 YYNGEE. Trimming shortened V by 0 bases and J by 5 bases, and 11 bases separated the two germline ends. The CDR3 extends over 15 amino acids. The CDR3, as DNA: TGTGCCAGCAGCGTAGGTTACTCGAGAACCGGGGAGCTGTTTTTT. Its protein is CASSVGYSRTGELFF.